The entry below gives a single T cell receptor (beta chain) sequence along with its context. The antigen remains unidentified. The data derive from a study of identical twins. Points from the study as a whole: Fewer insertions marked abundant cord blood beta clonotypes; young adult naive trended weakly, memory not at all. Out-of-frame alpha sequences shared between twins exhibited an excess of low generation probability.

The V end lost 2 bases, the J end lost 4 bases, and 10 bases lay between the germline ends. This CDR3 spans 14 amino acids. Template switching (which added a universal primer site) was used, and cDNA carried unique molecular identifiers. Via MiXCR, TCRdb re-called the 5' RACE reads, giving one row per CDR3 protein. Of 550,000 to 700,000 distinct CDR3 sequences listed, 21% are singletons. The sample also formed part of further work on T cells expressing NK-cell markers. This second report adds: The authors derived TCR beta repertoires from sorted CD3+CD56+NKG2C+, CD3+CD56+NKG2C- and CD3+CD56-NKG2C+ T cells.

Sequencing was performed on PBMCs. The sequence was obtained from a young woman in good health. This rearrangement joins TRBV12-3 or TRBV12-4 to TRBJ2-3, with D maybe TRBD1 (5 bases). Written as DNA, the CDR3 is TGTGCCAGCAGTTTAACGAACAGGCCAGATACGCAGTATTTT. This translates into CASSLTNRPDTQYF.